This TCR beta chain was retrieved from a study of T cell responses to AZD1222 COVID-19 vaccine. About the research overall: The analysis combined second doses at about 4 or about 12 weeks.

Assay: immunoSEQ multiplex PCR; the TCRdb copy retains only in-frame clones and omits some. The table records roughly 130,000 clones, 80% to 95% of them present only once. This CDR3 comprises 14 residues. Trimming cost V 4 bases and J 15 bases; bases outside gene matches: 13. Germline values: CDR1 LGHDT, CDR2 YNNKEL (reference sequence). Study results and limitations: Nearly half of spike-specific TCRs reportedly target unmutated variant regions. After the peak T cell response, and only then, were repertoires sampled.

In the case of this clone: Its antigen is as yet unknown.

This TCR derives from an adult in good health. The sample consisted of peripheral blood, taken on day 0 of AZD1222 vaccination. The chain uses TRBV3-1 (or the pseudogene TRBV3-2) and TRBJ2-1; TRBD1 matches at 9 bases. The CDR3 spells CASSLSTGTGLWFF. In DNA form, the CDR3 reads TGTGCCAGCAGCCTTAGTACCGGGACAGGGTTATGGTTCTTC.